This note documents a single T cell receptor beta chain sequence. The antigen is not known. Mismatch with germline at one junction end may stem from a read error. All the donors were Caucasian adults who lived in Nashville, Tennessee. This specimen belongs to a study of shared clonotypes between healthy human individuals. Produced via immunoSEQ multiplex PCR; TCRdb's table is partial and in-frame only. The table lists about 2,500,000 clones, approximately 94% of them singletons. Study conclusions and caveats: Represented diversity (both genetic and exposure-history) was limited by the small number of donors.

The CDR3 totals 16 residues. Germline CDR1 reads MNHNS; CDR2 reads SASEGT. Sequencing was carried out using naive CD4+ T cells sorted from blood. Subset of the sample: CD45RA+ positively selected. The chain employs TRBV6-1 and TRBJ1-6; 11 bases line up with TRBD1. This sequence originates from a man aged 18 to 30 in good health. This chain's CDR3 is CASTEGDRGYNSPLHF. CDR3 coding DNA: TGTGCCAGCACTGAAGGGGACAGGGGGTATAATTCACCCCTCCACTTT.